The T cell receptor beta chain under discussion was sequenced for a study of PD-1 blockade in classical Hodgkin lymphoma. Regarding the study as a whole: In CD4+ cells, TCR diversity went up significantly by C4D1, but in CD8+ cells it did not. Complete responders' diversity at baseline resembled that of newly diagnosed patients. With respect to the repertoire differences, their causes, possibly disease activity or prior therapy, remain undefined. Lower baseline TCR diversity was reported for newly diagnosed patients than for healthy donors.

Germline loops: CDR1 LNHDA, CDR2 SQIVND (reference sequence). The CDR3 is 15 amino acids. V was clipped by 4 bases and J by 7 bases; unmatched bases: 8. Data came from immunoSEQ multiplex PCR; TCRdb stores just in-frame clones and leaves some out. The repertoire has fewer than 25,000 clones, 80% to 90% of them found once; the top ten carry around 13%. After autologous stem cell transplantation all patients relapsed, and prior brentuximab vedotin exposure differed between cohorts. Details on this clone: What it binds is unknown.

This sample comprised peripheral blood mononuclear cells (PBMCs), obtained before the second cycle of nivolumab. This chain joins TRBV19 and TRBJ2-1, with 9 bases matching TRBD1. The origin of this receptor is a human donor with classical Hodgkin lymphoma. The CDR3 here is CASSTTGGSGNEQFF. DNA of the CDR3: TGTGCCAGTAGTACGACAGGGGGATCTGGTAATGAGCAGTTCTTC. The complete variable domain, with remaining parts taken from reference TRBV19 and TRBJ2-1, reads DGGITQSPKYLFRKEGQNVTLSCEQNLNHDAMYWYRQDPGQGLRLIYYSQIVNDFQKGDIAEGYSVSREKKESFPLTVTSAQKNPTAFYLCASSTTGGSGNEQFFGPGTRLTVL.